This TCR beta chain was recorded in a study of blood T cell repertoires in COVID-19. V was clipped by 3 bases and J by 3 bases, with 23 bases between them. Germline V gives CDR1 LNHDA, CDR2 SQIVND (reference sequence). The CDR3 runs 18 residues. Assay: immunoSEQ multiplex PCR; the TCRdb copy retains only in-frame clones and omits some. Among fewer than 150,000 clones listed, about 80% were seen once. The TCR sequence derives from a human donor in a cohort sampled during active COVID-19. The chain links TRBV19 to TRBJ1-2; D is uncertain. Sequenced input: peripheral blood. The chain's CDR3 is CASSIAETAGEFHYGYTF. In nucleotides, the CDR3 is TGTGCCAGTAGTATCGCAGAAACGGCCGGGGAATTCCACTATGGCTACACCTTC.